This TCR beta chain emerged from a study of T cells after yellow fever vaccination. The 5'RACE template-switching step produced TCR cDNA and added a universal primer site and UMIs. MiXCR, applied by TCRdb to the 5' RACE reads, yields one record per CDR3 protein. The data contain more than 350,000 distinct CDR3 sequences, about 9.9% of them seen just once; the ten biggest clones take up less than 20%. The CDR3 runs 16 residues. V shed 3 bases and J 1 base; nucleotides not matched to a gene: 2. Per germline, CDR1 LGHNA and CDR2 YSLEER. The receptor was isolated from a man younger than 35 who received the YFV17D yellow fever vaccine. Sample: PBMCs, taken on the day of the first yellow fever vaccination. The chain combines TRBV4-3 with TRBJ2-2, with TRBD1 matching over 10 bases. CDR3 DNA sequence: TGCGCCAGCAGCCACGGGACAGGGGAGAACACCGGGGAGCTGTTTTTT. This translates into CASSHGTGENTGELFF.